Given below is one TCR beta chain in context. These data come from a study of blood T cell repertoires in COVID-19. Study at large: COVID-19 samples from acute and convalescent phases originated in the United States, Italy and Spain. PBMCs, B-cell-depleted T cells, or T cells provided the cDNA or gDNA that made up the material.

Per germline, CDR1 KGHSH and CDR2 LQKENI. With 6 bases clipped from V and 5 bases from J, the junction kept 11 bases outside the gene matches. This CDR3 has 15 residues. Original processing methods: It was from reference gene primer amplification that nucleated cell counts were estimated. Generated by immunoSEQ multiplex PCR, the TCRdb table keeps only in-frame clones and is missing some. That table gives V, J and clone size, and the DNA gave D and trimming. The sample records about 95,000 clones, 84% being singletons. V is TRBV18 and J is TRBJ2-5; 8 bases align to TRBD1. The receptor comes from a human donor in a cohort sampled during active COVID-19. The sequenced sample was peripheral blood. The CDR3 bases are TGTGCCAGCTCCCAAGGACAGGGCGGATGGGAGACCCAGTACTTC. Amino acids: CASSQGQGGWETQYF.